The 8 T cell receptor beta chains reported below all come from one sample, sequenced in a study of T cell changes during pregnancy in multiple sclerosis. Here immunoSEQ multiplex PCR was the method, and the copy in TCRdb shows in-frame clones only, minus some. The data show over 40,000 clones, about 93% seen once. The source material was CD4+ T cells from peripheral blood mononuclear cells, sampled in the second trimester of pregnancy. These receptors originate from a female donor with multiple sclerosis, enrolled in a pregnancy study.

The count of this clone is one. This chain connects TRBV2 to TRBJ2-7, with 7 bases identical to TRBD2. J was trimmed by 3 bases and V by 11 bases; bases with no gene match: 10. This CDR3 is built from 13 residues. Germline-derived CDR1 and CDR2 are SNHLY and FYNNEI. This chain's CDR3 is CAGSRGIFYEQYF. CDR3 bases: TGTGCCGGGTCGCGGGGGATTTTCTACGAGCAGTACTTC.

The chain recombines TRBV9 with TRBJ2-1; 9 bases match TRBD2. Germline trimming cut 4 bases from V and 6 bases from J; bases unmatched to any gene: 8. Germline V gives CDR1 SGDLS, CDR2 YYNGEE. The CDR3 is 15 amino acids. The CDR3 here is CASSLIAGAGNEQFF. CDR3 bases: TGTGCCAGCAGCCTTATAGCGGGGGCGGGCAATGAGCAGTTCTTC.

The chain couples TRBV18 to TRBJ2-7, with TRBD2 matching 8 bases. Germline V lookup: CDR1 KGHSH, CDR2 LQKENI. J gave up 1 base and V 4 bases, and 6 bases lay outside the gene matches. The CDR3 has 15 residues. The DNA for the CDR3 is TGTGCCAGCTCACTTGAGCGGGGGCGATCCTACGAGCAGTACTTC. Its translation: CASSLERGRSYEQYF.

V and J are TRBV14 and TRBJ2-5, with a possible D match to TRBD1 (6 bases). Deletions cut 1 base from V and 7 bases from J, with 10 bases between. Germline V gene sequence: CDR1 SGHDN, CDR2 FVKESK. The length of the CDR3 is 13 residues. Here the CDR3 DNA reads TGTGCCAGCAGCCAAGCCCGGGACACGACCCAGTACTTC. Translating gives CASSQARDTTQYF. The full variable domain, in which reference TRBV14 and TRBJ2-5 provide the parts outside the CDR3, is EAGVTQFPSHSVIEKGQTVTLRCDPISGHDNLYWYRRVMGKEIKFLLHFVKESKQDESGMPNNRFLAERTGGTYSTLKVQPAELEDSGVYFCASSQARDTTQYFGPGTRLLVL.

This rearrangement joins TRBV14 to TRBJ2-7; the D gene is possibly TRBD1 (6 bases). Germline V gene lookup returns CDR1 SGHDN and CDR2 FVKESK. With 0 bases removed from V and 4 bases from J, the gap between germline ends came to 13 bases. This CDR3 spans 15 amino acids. CDR3 sequence reads: CASSQDVRRGYEQYF. CDR3 coding DNA: TGTGCCAGCAGCCAAGATGTTCGCAGGGGTTACGAGCAGTACTTC.

Details on this clone: The junction does not match germline at one end; this may be a read error. The rearrangement uses TRBV2 and TRBJ1-5; maybe TRBD1 (5 bases). From germline, CDR1 is SNHLY and CDR2 FYNNEI. CDR3 size: 15 residues. The CDR3 DNA reads as TGTGCCAGCAGGGAAGCGGGCAGGGTTAATCAGCCCCAGCATTTT. Its translation is CASREAGRVNQPQHF. The full variable domain, in which reference TRBV2 and TRBJ1-5 provide the parts outside the CDR3, is EPEVTQTPSHQVTQMGQEVILRCVPISNHLYFYWYRQILGQKVEFLVSFYNNEISEKSEIFDDQFSVERPDGSNFTLKIRSTKLEDSAMYFCASREAGRVNQPQHFGDGTRLSIL.

V and J are TRBV11-3 and TRBJ2-7; maybe TRBD2 (5 bases). Germline loops: CDR1 SGHNT, CDR2 YENEEA. The V and J ends lost 2 bases and 1 base respectively, with 6 bases between them. There are 13 residues in the CDR3. CDR3 bases: TGTGCCAGCAGCTTAAGCGGATCCTACGAGCAGTACTTC. Translating gives CASSLSGSYEQYF.

The rearrangement links TRBV19 to TRBJ1-1, with D perhaps matching TRBD1 (5 bases). Germline assignment: CDR1 LNHDA and CDR2 SQIVND (reference sequence). The V and J ends lost 4 bases and 0 bases respectively, with 12 bases between them. The CDR3 has 15 residues. The CDR3 coding sequence is TGTGCCAGTAGTAGTCAGGGTCTCATGAACACTGAAGCTTTCTTT. Protein: CASSSQGLMNTEAFF.